This T cell receptor beta chain was recovered during a study of long-term antiretroviral therapy in people with HIV (dated by TCRdb to between 2021 and 2022). About the full investigation: The earliest samples were collected roughly a decade before the 2015 WHO recommendation for immediate ART, at a time when ART was usually postponed until CD4 counts fell. Of the 30 participants with HIV, 10 to 11 were female. No cross-contamination during QIAcube processing turned up in test extractions that ran a monoclonal T-cell line alongside 30 or so polyclonal samples. A retrospective serial study tested whether changes in peripheral blood TRB repertoire composition and diversity were associated with ART initiation and durable HIV suppression. From a few dozen adults with confirmed HIV infection, the cohort provided 150 to 200 cryopreserved PBMC samples, gathered serially across a mean of around six years (range 1-12). Findings and caveats that apply to the study as a whole: Starting ART was linked to a significant rise in TRB diversity, yet even after long-term ART the diversity remained significantly lower than in transplant donor controls. Since PBMC availability was limited, sequencing covered only the TCR beta chain, with no alpha chain pairing. Because cell numbers in pre-ART samples were limited, unsorted PBMC were profiled instead of sorted CD4+ and CD8+ T cells. At every time point, the repertoire was dominated by expanded TRB clones first identified before ART initiation, although this dominance fluctuated and, in many PLHIV, declined after ART. Narrower CDR3 length ranges were observed in HIV repertoires than in controls, and an antigen-experienced repertoire with only a slight naive shift after ART was suggested by the network structure. Samples dated from the mid-2000s to the late 2010s, and the ART regimens used may be less effective than current ones. Inferences about post-ART repertoire changes were limited because no data were available on ART adherence, viral resistance or therapy changes.

The immunoSEQ hsTCRB v3.0 assay was used at survey level resolution for TRB variable region sequencing. A depth of roughly 35,000-50,000 T-cell genomes per sample was targeted for TRB sequencing. TRB libraries were pooled and sequenced on an Illumina MiSeq using a v3 150-cycle kit. In the paper's pipeline: Repertoire analysis ran in R within a reproducible Nextflow workflow covering QC, data transformation and analysis. LymphoSeq2, an R package for exploring AIRR-Seq data, was used to implement custom analyses. A handful of samples that yielded fewer than 5000 total TRB sequences were excluded, so that about 200 HIV repertoires were analyzed. Of the approximately 190 retained HIV repertoires, 55 to 60 were collected before and around 130 after ART initiation. Each repertoire was downsampled to 5000 TRB nucleotide sequences, and summary statistics were averaged across 100 downsampling iterations. Only TRB sequences with CDR3 regions of at least seven amino acids were retained for analysis. Diversity was assessed using a clonality score derived from Shannon entropy and using the Gini coefficient. Repertoire networks linked the top 5000 CDR3 amino acid sequences whenever two sequences differed by an edit distance of one. Antigen specificity groups and MHC restriction were predicted for TRB CDR3 amino acid sequences with GLIPH2. CDR3 amino acid sequences were matched against VDJdb and McPAS-TCR to flag known CMV, EBV, HIV or tissue antigen associations. Pre-ART, post-ART and control groups were compared with Wilcoxon signed-rank tests and Holm-Bonferroni correction. TCRdb took this table from immuneACCESS and kept in-frame rearrangements with V and J called. Such tables lack part of the clones; where checked against another copy, unresolved V genes explain under half of the gap, and the rest is unexplained. From that table come the V and J calls and clone size; the DNA was used to work out D and trimming. In all, the sample holds tens of thousands of clones, and approximately 84% of those were seen once. The ten largest account for about 4.6% of the sample.

Inclusion was restricted to participants for whom at least one PBMC sample before ART initiation and at least two post-ART samples were available. All participants with HIV were treated in the United States of America. Cryopreserved samples of about 0.95-10 million PBMC were thawed and washed before DNA extraction. At the time of the earliest PBMC sample, participants with HIV were aged between roughly 20 and 54 years. Each participant contributed PBMC samples from 1-4 timepoints before ART initiation and 2-8 timepoints after ART initiation, with a median of 7 samples. Serial HIV viral load, CD4+ T-cell count, ART history and demographic data were obtained for every participant. Genomic DNA was extracted from unsorted PBMC with a Qiagen kit on a QIAcube, processed in batches of 12 samples. Per the germline V gene, LGHNT is the CDR1 and FRNRAP is the CDR2. Including cysteine and phenylalanine, the CDR3 has 15 amino acids. The kept DNA is CDR3 alone, 45 bases in frame from the first base. Trimming accounts for 4 bases at V and 5 bases at J, while the number of junction bases matched to no gene is 7.

A remark on this clone: What this receptor recognizes is not known. No much larger clone exists at a distance of one base, and base qualities are not known.

Here the chain combines TRBV12-5 and TRBJ2-3, and 9 junctional nucleotides match TRBD1. The source was unsorted PBMCs, collected 0.5 years after starting antiretroviral therapy. The origin of this receptor is a man aged 18 to 29 with HIV. The nucleotide sequence reads as follows: TGTGCTAGTGGTTCTGGACAGGGGAAGGGAGATACGCAGTATTTT. Translated, this is CASGSGQGKGDTQYF. Outside the CDR3, residues come from the reference TRBV12-5 and TRBJ2-3 proteins, so the full variable domain is: DARVTQTPRHKVTEMGQEVTMRCQPILGHNTVFWYRQTMMQGLELLAYFRNRAPLDDSGMPKDRFSAEMPDATLATLKIQPSEPRDSAVYFCASGSGQGKGDTQYFGPGTRLTVL.